This T cell receptor (beta chain) was captured by sequencing in a study of naive and memory T cell subsets. Amplification of ligated cDNA took four PCR rounds with SP2 and nested alpha and beta constant primers. Each CDR3 protein is one row after TCRdb ran MiXCR on the UMI-ligation and nested PCR reads. This sample has 20,000 to 25,000 distinct CDR3 sequences, with around 6% found just once. This clonotype has a count of ten or more. The treatment is: skin biopsy from PPD injection site in Mantoux-positive individual. The library had UMIs added by 3' ligation of an oligonucleotide to TCR cDNA. Germline assignment: CDR1 MNHNY and CDR2 SVGAGI (reference sequence). Trimming removed 0 bases from V and 5 bases from J, with 14 bases in between. There are 15 residues in the CDR3.

The gene calls are TRBV6-6 and TRBJ2-7; tentative D call: TRBD1 (6 bases). Sequences were derived from skin, sampled from a tuberculin skin test site. The receptor's source is an adult in good health. CDR3 residues: CASSYSRQAAHEQYF. The CDR3 region has the DNA TGTGCCAGCAGTTACTCAAGACAGGCTGCCCACGAGCAGTACTTC.